These 4 T cell receptor beta chains originate from one sample sequenced in a study of monozygotic twins with inflammatory bowel disease (dated by TCRdb to between 2018 and 2020). The library relied on 5' RACE. The sequencing machine was an Illumina HiSeq 2500. TCRdb reprocessed the reads, reporting each CDR3 protein sequence once and no DNA. The table for this sample lists roughly 330,000 distinct CDR3 sequences. Clones ranked in the top ten supply 2% to 2.5% of the sample. The sample was blood. The receptors were sampled from a human donor with ulcerative colitis or Crohn's disease, or a healthy co-twin of an affected twin (not recorded which).

The chain joins TRBV9 to TRBJ2-3. The germline V gene has CDR1 SGDLS and CDR2 YYNGEE. The CDR3 extends over 15 amino acids. CDR3 loop: CASSVAASGTDTQYF. The whole variable domain, filled in from reference TRBV9 and TRBJ2-3, reads DSGVTQTPKHLITATGQRVTLRCSPRSGDLSVYWYQQSLDQGLQFLIQYYNGEERAKGNILERFSAQQFPDLHSELNLSSLELGDSALYFCASSVAASGTDTQYFGPGTRLTVL.

The rearrangement joins TRBV6-1 to TRBJ1-2; TCRdb names TRBD1, which stays unverified in the absence of DNA. The CDR3 covers 12 residues. Germline CDR1 reads MNHNS; CDR2 reads SASEGT. The CDR3: CASSPTTASYTF.

The gene calls are TRBV5-1 and TRBJ2-2. Germline CDR1 reads SGHRS; CDR2 reads YFSETQ. The CDR3 length is 15 residues. This CDR3 is CASSLTSVPNRELFF.

The chain has TRBV28 and TRBJ2-5; TCRdb names TRBD1, which stays unverified in the absence of DNA. The germline CDR1 and CDR2 sequences are MDHEN and SYDVKM. There are 15 residues in the CDR3. The CDR3 is CASSLGGFTQETQYF.